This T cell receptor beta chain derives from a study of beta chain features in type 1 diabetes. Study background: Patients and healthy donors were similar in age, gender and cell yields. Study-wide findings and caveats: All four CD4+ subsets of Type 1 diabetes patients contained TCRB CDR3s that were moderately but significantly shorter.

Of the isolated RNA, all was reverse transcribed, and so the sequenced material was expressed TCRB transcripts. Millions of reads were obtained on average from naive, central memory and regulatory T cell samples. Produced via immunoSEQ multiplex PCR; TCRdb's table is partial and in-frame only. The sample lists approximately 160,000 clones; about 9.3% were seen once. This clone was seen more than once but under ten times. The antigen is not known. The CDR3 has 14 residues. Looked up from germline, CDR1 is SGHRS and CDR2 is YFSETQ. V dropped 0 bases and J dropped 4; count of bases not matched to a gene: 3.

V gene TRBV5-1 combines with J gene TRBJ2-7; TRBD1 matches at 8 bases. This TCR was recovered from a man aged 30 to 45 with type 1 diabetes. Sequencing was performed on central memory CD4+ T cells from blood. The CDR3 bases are TGCGCCAGCAGCTTGGTCCAGGGGGCTTACGAGCAGTACTTC. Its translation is CASSLVQGAYEQYF.